This is a list of T cell receptor beta chains from one sample in a study of blood T cell repertoires in COVID-19. TCRdb's copy holds only in-frame clones and misses some; the assay was immunoSEQ multiplex PCR. The sample lists about 150,000 clones, 84% occurring once. Sequenced material: peripheral blood. The source of these receptors is a human donor in a cohort sampled during active COVID-19. Each CDR3 is given with its conserved first and last residue. D genes are given only for firm matches. Part of the rows lack a size; the others show once, few, many or a class for expanded clones.

>TRBJ2-7|TRBV28|TRBD1|few
TGTGCCAGCAACTCCCTGACGGGACAGGGGGCGTACGAGCAGTACTTC
CASNSLTGQGAYEQYF
>TRBJ1-1|TRBV2|.|.
TGTGCCAGCGGGGCGGGGGTCGCGAACACTGAAGCTTTCTTT
CASGAGVANTEAFF
>TRBJ1-4|TRBV6-5|.|once
TGTGCCAGCAGAACCGGGACACTCGGGCTTGAAAAACTGTTTTTT
CASRTGTLGLEKLFF
>TRBJ2-3|TRBV10-3|TRBD1|.
TGTGCCATCAGCCAACGACAGGGCAGTTCAGATACGCAGTATTTT
CAISQRQGSSDTQYF
>TRBJ1-2|TRBV28|TRBD1|once
TGTGCCAGCACCGCCCCGGGACAGGGTCCCTATGGCTACACCTTC
CASTAPGQGPYGYTF
>TRBJ2-5|TRBV10-3|TRBD2|once
TGTGCCATCAGTTCTCGATTAACTAGCGGACAAGAGACCCAGTACTTC
CAISSRLTSGQETQYF
>TRBJ2-5|TRBV20-1|.|few
TGCAGTGCTAGCCCTGAAGAGACCCAGTACTTC
CSASPEETQYF
>TRBJ2-7|TRBV6-5|TRBD1|.
TGTGCCAGCAGTTTGGGACAGGGGGAAACTAACGAGCAGTACTTC
CASSLGQGETNEQYF
>TRBJ1-1|TRBV18|.|once
TGTGCCAGCGCTGTTCGGCGGCAAATAAACACTGAAGCTTTCTTT
CASAVRRQINTEAFF
>TRBJ1-5|TRBV13|TRBD1|.
TGTGCCAGCAGCTTCAGGGGGGGGACAGGAATTAGCAATCAGCCCCAGCATTTT
CASSFRGGTGISNQPQHF
>TRBJ2-2|TRBV11-3|.|few
TGTGCCAGCAGCTTAACGGGGGTCCACACCGGGGAGCTGTTTTTT
CASSLTGVHTGELFF
>TRBJ2-7|TRBV3-1/TRBV3-2|TRBD1|once
TGTGCCAGCAGCCCGCGGACAGGGAGCTCCTACGAGCAGTACTTC
CASSPRTGSSYEQYF
>TRBJ1-1|TRBV6-5|.|.
TGTGCCAGCAACTCAGGGTCGCGCACTGAAGCTTTCTTT
CASNSGSRTEAFF
>TRBJ2-1|TRBV5-1|TRBD2|.
TGCGCCAGCAGCGTACTAGCGGGACCAAACAATGAGCAGTTCTTC
CASSVLAGPNNEQFF
>TRBJ1-1|TRBV9|.|.
TGTGCCAGCAGCGTATCAGGGGTGGGGAACACTGAAGCTTTCTTT
CASSVSGVGNTEAFF
>TRBJ2-1|TRBV28|.|.
TGTGCCAGCAGTTTGGCTAGCAGCAATGAGCAGTTCTTC
CASSLASSNEQFF
>TRBJ1-2|TRBV14|.|.
TGTGCCAGCAGCCATGGGGGCAGGCTTCGTTCCTATGGCTACACCTTC
CASSHGGRLRSYGYTF
>TRBJ1-5|TRBV2|.|few
TGTGCCAGCAGTGTGGGGCATAGCAATCAGCCCCAGCATTTT
CASSVGHSNQPQHF
>TRBJ2-3|TRBV2|.|.
TGTGCCAGCATCAGGGGCAGCACAGATACGCAGTATTTT
CASIRGSTDTQYF
>TRBJ2-1|TRBV11-3|.|.
TGTGCCAGCAGCTTTCGGGGTGGGGACAATGAGCAGTTCTTC
CASSFRGGDNEQFF
>TRBJ1-1|TRBV24-1|TRBD1|.
TGTGCCACCAGTGATTCCCGGACAGGGGACACTGAAGCTTTCTTT
CATSDSRTGDTEAFF
>TRBJ1-3|TRBV27|TRBD1|.
TGTGCCAGCAGTCAGATGCCGGGACAGGGTTACACCATATATTTT
CASSQMPGQGYTIYF
>TRBJ2-1|TRBV4-3|TRBD2|.
TGCGCCAGCAGCCAGGCCGGGACTAGCTACAATGAGCAGTTCTTC
CASSQAGTSYNEQFF
>TRBJ2-3|TRBV24-1|TRBD1|.
TGTGCCACCAGTGACACCTTGGGGACAGGGGGAGATACGCAGTATTTT
CATSDTLGTGGDTQYF
>TRBJ2-7|TRBV3-1/TRBV3-2|.|.
TGTGCCAGCAGCCAAGGACACAGGGTTACGTCCTACGAGCAGTACTTC
CASSQGHRVTSYEQYF
>TRBJ2-1|TRBV28|.|.
TGTGCCAGCAGTCCCCTTGCTAGAAGAAACAATGAGCAGTTCTTC
CASSPLARRNNEQFF
>TRBJ1-1|TRBV3-1/TRBV3-2|.|.
TGTGCCAGCAGCCGATCGACAGGACTCATGAACACTGAAGCTTTCTTT
CASSRSTGLMNTEAFF
>TRBJ2-5|TRBV11-3|.|.
TGTGCCAGCAGCTCCGCGGGGCGGGGAGAGACCCAGTACTTC
CASSSAGRGETQYF
>TRBJ1-5|TRBV3-1/TRBV3-2|.|.
TGTGCCAGCAGCCAAGGGGCCCATGGAGGGCCCCAGCATTTT
CASSQGAHGGPQHF
>TRBJ1-2|TRBV6-6|.|.
TGTGCCAGCAGCACCGGACAGCCATATGGCTACACCTTC
CASSTGQPYGYTF
>TRBJ2-2|TRBV2|TRBD2|.
TGTGCCAGCAGTGAAACTAGCGGGGGGGCCGGGAACACCGGGGAGCTGTTTTTT
CASSETSGGAGNTGELFF